This T cell receptor (beta chain) was observed in a study of ipilimumab plus nivolumab after autologous stem cell transplantation. As for the study in general: Myeloma patients were high-risk transplant-naive or relapsed within 3 years of first autologous transplant. Study-level findings and limits: Per the authors, repertoire, Treg and microbiota data justify further study.

As to this clone: Its specificity is unknown.

Profiled with immunoSEQ multiplex PCR; TCRdb holds only in-frame clones, not every one. The table lists about 47,000 clones, approximately 90% of them singletons. The sequence came from a male donor with multiple myeloma. The input for sequencing was PBMCs, taken in a trial of ipilimumab plus nivolumab as post-transplant consolidation.

The CDR3 here is CAIRGPNEQFF. The DNA of the CDR3 is TGTGCCATCAGGGGCCCGAATGAGCAGTTCTTC. The gene calls are TRBV10-3 and TRBJ2-1, with no clear D. V was pared by 6 bases and J by 7 bases, with 7 bases between. Germline loops: CDR1 ENHRY, CDR2 SYGVKD. This CDR3 has 11 residues.